The 16 T cell receptor beta chains given below trace back to one sample, sequenced in a study of T cells in Graves' hyperthyroidism and ophthalmopathy (dated by TCRdb to about 2019). The library was generated by multiplex PCR. Sequencing instrument: Illumina HiSeq 2000. The TCR beta CDR3 regions were amplified from the RNA transcripts. The TCR CDR3 was subjected to a first round of RT-PCR using the HTBI primer set and the Qiagen OneStep RT-PCR kit. TCRdb applied fastp at Q25 and MiXCR to the public reads, then kept only in-frame beta chains. Identical CDR3 protein sequences are pooled into one entry, listed with their most common genes and DNA. The sample table shows nearly 750,000 distinct CDR3 sequences, and about 35% are seen once. Together, the top ten hold around 32% of the sample. The specimen was blood. The receptor source for this set is a woman aged 40-49 years with Graves' hyperthyroidism.

This clonotype was picked up a small number of times. CDR3 sequence reads: CASSLAGGGGETQYF. The CDR3 nucleotides read TGTGCCAGCAGTTTAGCGGGGGGCGGCGGAGAGACCCAGTACTTC. The V call is TRBV12-3 or TRBV12-4, the J call TRBJ2-5; D is possibly TRBD1 or TRBD2 (6 bases each). The V and J ends lost 0 bases and 4 bases respectively, with 12 bases between them. The CDR3 is 15 residues long.

Worth noting for this clonotype: This CDR3 is missing its conserved last phenylalanine or tryptophan, likely due to a read error. V usage is TRBV10-3 and J usage is TRBJ1-1; no clear D gene. CDR1 ENHRY and CDR2 SYGVKD come from the germline V gene. The CDR3 runs 14 residues. Trimming left V 3 bases short and J 5 bases short, with 13 bases between. The CDR3 DNA sequence: TGTGCCATCAGTGATAGGCGGGTAGGAACTGAAGCTTTCTCT. Protein product: CAISDRRVGTEAFS.

V is TRBV6-2 or TRBV6-3 and J is TRBJ2-7, with 7 bases identical to TRBD1. J gave up 2 bases and V 2 bases, and 3 bases lay outside the gene matches. The CDR3 length is 14 residues. CDR1 MNHEY and CDR2 SVGEGT come from the germline V gene. Here the CDR3 DNA reads TGTGCCAGCAGTTACCCCGGACAGGCCTACGAGCAGTACTTC. This sequence encodes CASSYPGQAYEQYF.

The rearrangement uses TRBV29-1 and TRBJ1-2; D unclear. The germline CDR1 and CDR2 sequences are SQVTM and ANQGSEA. V was pared by 6 bases and J by 3 bases, with 8 bases between. CDR3 length: 11 residues. The CDR3 DNA follows: TGCAGCGTAGACGGCCACTATGGCTACACCTTC. Translation gives CSVDGHYGYTF.

In the case of this clonotype: A much larger clone lies one base from this, so it may be a read error. The rearrangement uses TRBV10-3 and TRBJ2-7; D is uncertain. In germline, CDR1 is ENHRY, CDR2 SYGVKD. The CDR3 totals 14 residues. The CDR3 loop is CAISEIAPGEERYF. The CDR3 DNA sequence: TGTGCCATCAGTGAAATCGCCCCCGGTGAGGAGCGGTACTTC.

CDR3 in DNA: TGTGCCAGCAGCTTTATCTCGCGGGACCCCCTCCGAGGCTACACCTTC. Its protein product is CASSFISRDPLRGYTF. The chain carries TRBV7-2 and TRBJ1-2, with a possible D match to TRBD1 (5 bases). The germline V and J ends were trimmed by 3 bases and 8 bases, with 22 bases remaining between them. This CDR3 comprises 16 residues. CDR1 and CDR2 from the germline V gene are SGHTA and FQGNSA.

As regards this clonotype: A much bigger clone sits one base away, suggesting this may be a read error. The chain carries TRBV29-1 and TRBJ1-1; D call uncertain. From germline, CDR1 is SQVTM and CDR2 ANQGSEA. This CDR3 has 13 residues. In nucleotides, the CDR3 is TGCAACGGTAGACGCCCGCTGAACACTGAAGCTTTCTTT. Translated, it gives CNGRRPLNTEAFF. Filled out from reference TRBV29-1 and TRBJ1-1, the complete variable domain reads SAVISQKPSRDICQRGTSLTIQCQVDSQVTMMFWYRQQPGQSLTLIATANQGSEATYESGFVIDKFPISRPNLTFSTLTVSNMSPEDSSIYLCNGRRPLNTEAFFGQGTRLTVV.

The V call is TRBV7-8, the J call TRBJ2-5, with 9 positions matching TRBD1. V was pared by 6 bases and J by 5 bases, with 16 bases of the junction left unmatched. The CDR3 is made up of 17 amino acids. Germline loops: CDR1 SGHVS, CDR2 FQNEAQ. In DNA form, the CDR3 reads TGTGCCAGCAGTATAACAGGGACAGGGTTGTTCACGGAGACCCAGTACTTC. Protein: CASSITGTGLFTETQYF.

This sequence joins TRBV4-3 and TRBJ2-7, with 7 bases aligning to TRBD1. There are 15 residues in the CDR3. Looked up from germline, CDR1 is LGHNA and CDR2 is YSLEER. J gave up 2 bases and V 5 bases, and 9 bases lay outside the gene matches. The CDR3 bases are TGCGCCAGCAGCTATAATTACAGGGGACCCTACGAGCAGTACTTC. Translating it yields CASSYNYRGPYEQYF.

For this clonotype: This may come from a read error, since a much larger clone is one base off. The gene calls are TRBV19 and TRBJ1-3; TRBD1 might be the D (5 bases). V lost 6 bases and J lost 4, with 13 bases in between. Germline V gives CDR1 LNHDA, CDR2 SQIVND (reference sequence). The CDR3 spans 14 residues. The CDR3 DNA is TGTGCCAGTAGGGGACGGGGGGAAGGAAACACCATATATTTT. Encoded protein: CASRGRGEGNTIYF.

For this clonotype: Its ends do not fully match the called genes, so a read error is possible. V and J are TRBV12-3 or TRBV12-4 and TRBJ2-7; no clear D gene. The CDR3 sequence is 15 residues long. The CDR3 protein is CASSFFLPEVDEQHF. CDR3 in DNA: TGTGCCAGCAGTTTCTTCCTACCAGAGGTGGACGAGCAGCACTTC.

This clonotype came up a few times. The CDR3 nucleotides are TGTGCCAGCAGCTTGGACCGAGGGGAGCTGTTTTTT. Translated: CASSLDRGELFF. The chain joins TRBV7-9 to TRBJ2-2, with D uncertain. CDR3 size: 12 residues. Trimming left V 3 bases short and J 8 bases short, with 7 bases between. CDR1 SEHNR and CDR2 FQNEAQ come from the germline V gene (reference sequence).

V usage is TRBV19 and J usage is TRBJ1-1; possible D gene TRBD1, 5 bases. The V end was cut by 6 bases, the J end by 5 bases, with 7 bases between. This CDR3 contains 11 residues. The germline CDR1 and CDR2 sequences are LNHDA and SQIVND (reference sequence). The CDR3 DNA reads TGTGCCAGTAGAGGGACGACTGAAGCTTTCTTT. This sequence encodes CASRGTTEAFF. The full variable domain, its missing parts supplied by reference TRBV19 and TRBJ1-1, is DGGITQSPKYLFRKEGQNVTLSCEQNLNHDAMYWYRQDPGQGLRLIYYSQIVNDFQKGDIAEGYSVSREKKESFPLTVTSAQKNPTAFYLCASRGTTEAFFGQGTRLTVV.

This clonotype was found many times. The chain employs TRBV6-5 and TRBJ2-7, with D maybe TRBD1 (6 bases). Per the germline V gene, CDR1 is MNHEY and CDR2 is SVGAGI. This CDR3 has 14 amino acids. The ends were cut back, 6 bases at V and 6 bases at J, with 18 bases in the middle. CDR3 nucleotide sequence: TGTGCCAGCAGCCTTACAGGGCCAGGGCGCGAGCAGTACTTC. Its protein product is CASSLTGPGREQYF.

This clonotype was counted many times. V is TRBV6-4 and J is TRBJ1-4; D is unresolved. Trimming removed 2 bases from V and 3 bases from J, with 10 bases in between. Germline V gives CDR1 MRHNA, CDR2 SNTAGT. This CDR3 spans 15 amino acids. The CDR3, as DNA: TGTGCCAGCAGTGACCCATTCCCTCCTAATGAAAAACTGTTTTTT. It specifies CASSDPFPPNEKLFF.

This chain uses TRBV13 with TRBJ1-1, with D perhaps matching TRBD1 (5 bases). Trimming removed 8 bases from V and 4 bases from J, with 20 bases in between. This CDR3 is built from 15 residues. Per the germline V gene, CDR1 is PRHDT and CDR2 is FYEKMQ (reference sequence). CDR3 loop: CASAHSWGVGTEAFF. CDR3 bases: TGTGCCAGCGCCCACTCCTGGGGGGTTGGCACTGAAGCTTTCTTT.